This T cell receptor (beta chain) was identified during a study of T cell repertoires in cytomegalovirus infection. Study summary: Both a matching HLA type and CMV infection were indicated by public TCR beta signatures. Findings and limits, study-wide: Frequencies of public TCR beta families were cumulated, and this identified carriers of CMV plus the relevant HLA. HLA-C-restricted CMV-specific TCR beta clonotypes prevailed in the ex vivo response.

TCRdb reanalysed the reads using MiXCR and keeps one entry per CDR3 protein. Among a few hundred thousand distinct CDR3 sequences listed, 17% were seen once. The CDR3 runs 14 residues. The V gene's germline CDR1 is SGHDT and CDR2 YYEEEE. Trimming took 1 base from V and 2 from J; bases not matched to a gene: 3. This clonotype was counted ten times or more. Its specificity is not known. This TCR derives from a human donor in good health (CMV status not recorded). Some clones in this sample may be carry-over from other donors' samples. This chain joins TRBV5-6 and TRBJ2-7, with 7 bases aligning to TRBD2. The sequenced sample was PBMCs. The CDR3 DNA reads TGTGCCAGCAGCTTGCGGGGGGTTACCTACGAGCAGTACTTC. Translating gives CASSLRGVTYEQYF.